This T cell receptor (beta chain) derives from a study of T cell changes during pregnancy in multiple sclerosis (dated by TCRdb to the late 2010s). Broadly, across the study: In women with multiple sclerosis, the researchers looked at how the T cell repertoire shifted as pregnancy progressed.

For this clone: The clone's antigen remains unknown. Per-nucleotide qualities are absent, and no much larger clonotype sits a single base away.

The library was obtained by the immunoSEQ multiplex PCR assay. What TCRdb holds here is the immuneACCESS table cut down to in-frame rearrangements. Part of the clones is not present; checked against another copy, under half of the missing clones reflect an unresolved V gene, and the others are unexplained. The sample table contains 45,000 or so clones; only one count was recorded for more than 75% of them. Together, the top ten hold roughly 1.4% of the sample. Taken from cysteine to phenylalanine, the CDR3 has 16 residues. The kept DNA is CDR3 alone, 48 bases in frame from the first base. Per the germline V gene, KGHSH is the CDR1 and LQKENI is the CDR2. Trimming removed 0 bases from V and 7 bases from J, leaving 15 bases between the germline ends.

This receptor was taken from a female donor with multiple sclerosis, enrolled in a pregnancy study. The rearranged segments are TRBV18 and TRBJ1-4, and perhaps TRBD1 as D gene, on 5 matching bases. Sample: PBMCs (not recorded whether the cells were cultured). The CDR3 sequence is CASSPPGRGSGEKLFF. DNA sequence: TGTGCCAGCTCACCACCGGGAAGGGGCTCGGGTGAAAAACTGTTTTTT.